Reported below is one T cell receptor beta chain. This entry is derived from a study of blood T cell repertoires in COVID-19. Study background: Samples taken during acute and convalescent COVID-19 were collected in the United States, Italy and Spain. Nucleic acid was either cDNA or gDNA, and it came from T cells, B-cell-depleted T cells, or PBMCs.

V was clipped by 8 bases and J by 3 bases; unmatched bases: 4. The length of the CDR3 is 12 residues. Germline-derived CDR1 and CDR2 are SGHAT and FQDESV (reference sequence). Data came from immunoSEQ multiplex PCR; TCRdb stores just in-frame clones and leaves some out. The table records about 270,000 clones, over 75% of them present only once. The sequenced sample consisted of peripheral blood. This TCR was recovered from a human donor in a cohort sampled during active COVID-19. The chain is built from TRBV11-1 and TRBJ2-7; 7 bases map to TRBD1. CDR3 DNA sequence: TGTGCCAGCGGAAGGGACAGCTACGAGCAGTACTTC. This gives the protein CASGRDSYEQYF.